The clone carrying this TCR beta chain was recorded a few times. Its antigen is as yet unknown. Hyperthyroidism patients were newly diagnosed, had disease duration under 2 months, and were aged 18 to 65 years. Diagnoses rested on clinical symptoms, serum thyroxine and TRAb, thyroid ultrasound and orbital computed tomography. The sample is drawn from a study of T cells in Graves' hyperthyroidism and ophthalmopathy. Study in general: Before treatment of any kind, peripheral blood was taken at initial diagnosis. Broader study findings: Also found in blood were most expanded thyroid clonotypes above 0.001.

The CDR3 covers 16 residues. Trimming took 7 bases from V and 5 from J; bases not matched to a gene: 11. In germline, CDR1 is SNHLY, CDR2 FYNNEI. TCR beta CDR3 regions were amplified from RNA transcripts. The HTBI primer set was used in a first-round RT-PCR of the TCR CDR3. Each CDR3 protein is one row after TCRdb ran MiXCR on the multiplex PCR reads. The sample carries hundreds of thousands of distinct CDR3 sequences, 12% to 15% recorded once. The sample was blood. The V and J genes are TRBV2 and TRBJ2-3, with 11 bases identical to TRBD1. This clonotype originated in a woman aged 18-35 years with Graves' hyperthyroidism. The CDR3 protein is CASNHRDRGDLDTQYF. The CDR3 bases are TGTGCCAGCAATCACCGGGACAGGGGGGACTTAGATACGCAGTATTTT. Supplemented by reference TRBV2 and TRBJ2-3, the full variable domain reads EPEVTQTPSHQVTQMGQEVILRCVPISNHLYFYWYRQILGQKVEFLVSFYNNEISEKSEIFDDQFSVERPDGSNFTLKIRSTKLEDSAMYFCASNHRDRGDLDTQYFGPGTRLTVL.